This entry concerns a single TCR beta chain. Its specificity is unknown. Trimming took 1 base from V and 4 from J, leaving 14 bases between them. The CDR3 runs to 15 residues. From germline, CDR1 is SGHRS and CDR2 YFSETQ. These data are taken from a study of shared clonotypes between healthy human individuals. Study details: Donors were two women and a few men aged 18 to 49.

Study results and limitations: Unshared clonotypes carried lower generation probabilities than those common to all four donors.

Every donor, a Caucasian adult, lived in Nashville, Tennessee. The CD4+ fraction was divided into a CD45RA+ naive subset and a CD45RA-negative memory subset. Profiling relied on immunoSEQ multiplex PCR, and the TCRdb table lists in-frame clones only, not all of them. The sample carries a few million clones, more than 80% recorded once. The J gene is TRBJ1-1, the V gene TRBV5-1; D unclear. The sequencing sample was made of naive CD4+ T cells from PBMCs. Specified subset: CD45RA+ positively selected. The sequence came from a man aged 18 to 35 in good health. Some clones in this sample may be carry-over from other donors' samples. CDR3 protein: CASSLLTQWSTEAFF. The CDR3 DNA follows: TGCGCCAGCAGCTTGCTGACACAGTGGAGCACTGAAGCTTTCTTT.